One sample yielded the 15 T cell receptor beta chains listed below, sequenced in a study of T cell responses to AZD1222 COVID-19 vaccine. Profiling relied on immunoSEQ multiplex PCR, and the TCRdb table lists in-frame clones only, not all of them. The sample consists of fewer than 200,000 clones, over 80% of them appearing once. The starting material was peripheral blood, obtained 28 days after the second dose of the MenACWY control vaccine. These receptors all come from an adult who received the MenACWY meningococcal vaccine as a control.

The CDR3 loop is CASSQAGATPTEAFF. CDR3 in DNA: TGTGCCAGCAGCCAAGCGGGAGCAACTCCCACTGAAGCTTTCTTT. V and J are TRBV4-2 and TRBJ1-1; D remains ambiguous. Trimming pared 1 base from V and 4 bases from J, leaving 13 bases between. This CDR3 is built from 15 residues. CDR1 and CDR2 from the germline V gene are LGHNA and YNFKEQ.

V is TRBV6-5 and J is TRBJ2-5; D gene unclear. Trimming took 2 bases from V and 2 from J, leaving 9 bases between them. The CDR3 sequence is 14 residues long. Germline V gene lookup returns CDR1 MNHEY and CDR2 SVGAGI. The CDR3 nucleotides read TGTGCCAGCAGTTACGGACGTTTGCAAGAGACCCAGTACTTC. It specifies CASSYGRLQETQYF.

The V and J genes are TRBV6-6 and TRBJ2-5; D is ambiguous. The CDR3 sequence is 12 residues long. From germline, CDR1 is MNHNY and CDR2 SVGAGI (reference sequence). V lost 6 bases, J lost 5 bases, and 10 bases lay in between. The CDR3 sequence is CASSRTGETQYF. The CDR3 DNA follows: TGTGCCAGCAGCCGGACCGGGGAGACCCAGTACTTC.

The chain combines TRBV28 with TRBJ1-2; tentatively, D is TRBD1 (6 bases). Trimming pared 6 bases from V and 4 bases from J, leaving 15 bases between. This CDR3 has 14 amino acids. Germline assignment: CDR1 MDHEN and CDR2 SYDVKM. The CDR3 bases are TGTGCCAGCAGCTTCCGGGACACCATCTATGGCTACACCTTC. The encoded protein is CASSFRDTIYGYTF.

The V call is TRBV11-2, the J call TRBJ2-5; D is possibly TRBD2 (5 bases). V lost 5 bases and J lost 2, with 18 bases in between. The germline V gene has CDR1 SGHAT and CDR2 FQNNGV. The CDR3 is 16 amino acids. CDR3 in amino acids: CASSAAPRTAQETQYF. For the CDR3, the DNA is TGTGCCAGCAGCGCTGCCCCCCGGACTGCACAAGAGACCCAGTACTTC.

The CDR3 is CATDRGDVDTEAFF. CDR3 in DNA: TGTGCCACCGACAGGGGCGACGTGGACACTGAAGCTTTCTTT. The V and J genes are TRBV10-3 and TRBJ1-1; 8 bases map to TRBD1. CDR1 is ENHRY, CDR2 SYGVKD, per germline. The CDR3 sequence is 14 residues long. V dropped 10 bases and J dropped 3; count of bases not matched to a gene: 10.

This sequence joins TRBV7-3 and TRBJ1-2; maybe TRBD1 (5 bases). The germline V gene has CDR1 SGHTA and CDR2 FQGTGA. Trimming took off 5 bases at V and 7 bases at J, with 14 bases between the two ends. The CDR3 has 13 amino acids. CDR3 loop: CASSDGGTGGYTF. The CDR3 bases are TGTGCCAGCAGCGACGGGGGAACTGGTGGCTACACCTTC.

This rearrangement joins TRBV27 to TRBJ1-1; D is ambiguous. From germline, CDR1 is MNHEY and CDR2 SMNVEV (reference sequence). This CDR3 spans 13 amino acids. V was shortened by 2 bases and J by 6 bases, with 10 bases between the two germline ends. The CDR3 bases are TGTGCCAGCAGTTTAGGCAGGAGTTCTGAAGCTTTCTTT. Residues: CASSLGRSSEAFF.

This chain uses TRBV25-1 with TRBJ2-5, with D unclear. This CDR3 is built from 13 residues. CDR1 and CDR2 (germline): MGHDK, SYGVNS. Trimming removed 4 bases from V and 1 base from J, with 7 bases in between. The CDR3 nucleotides read TGTGCCAGCAGTGGATATGCCCAAGAGACCCAGTACTTC. This translates into CASSGYAQETQYF.

The chain is built from TRBV5-4 and TRBJ1-3; possibly TRBD1 for D (5 bases). The V and J ends lost 3 bases and 1 base respectively, with 11 bases between them. This CDR3 contains 15 residues. CDR1 and CDR2 (germline): SGHNT, YYREEE (reference sequence). In DNA, the CDR3 is TGTGCCAGCAGCTACGCCGGGGGGTCTGGAAACACCATATATTTT. Encoded protein: CASSYAGGSGNTIYF.

This clone was counted only a few times. The chain recombines TRBV30 with TRBJ1-1, with no clear D. The germline V gene encodes CDR1 GTSNPN and CDR2 SVGIG (reference sequence). V gave up 0 bases and J gave up 8 bases, with 7 bases separating them. This CDR3 spans 11 amino acids. CDR3 bases: TGTGCCTGGAGTGTGTCGAAGGAAGCTTTCTTT. Its translation is CAWSVSKEAFF.

The chain carries TRBV3-1 (or the pseudogene TRBV3-2) and TRBJ2-3; 12 bases line up with TRBD2. The CDR3 sequence is 15 residues long. CDR1 LGHDT and CDR2 YNNKEL come from the germline V gene (reference sequence). Trimming at V came to 4 bases and at J to 3 bases, leaving 2 bases not matched to a gene. CDR3 nucleotides: TGTGCCAGCAGCCCACTAGCGGGAGGAACAGATACGCAGTATTTT. Translated: CASSPLAGGTDTQYF.

The chain links TRBV11-2 to TRBJ2-5, with D perhaps matching TRBD1 (5 bases). The CDR3 is made up of 12 amino acids. CDR1 SGHAT and CDR2 FQNNGV come from the germline V gene. V was clipped by 4 bases and J by 10 bases, with 13 bases between them. CDR3 coding DNA: TGTGCCAGCAGCTCCGACGACAGATTCCAGTACTTC. Translated: CASSSDDRFQYF. Complete variable domain (other parts from reference TRBV11-2 and TRBJ2-5): EAGVAQSPRYKIIEKRQSVAFWCNPISGHATLYWYQQILGQGPKLLIQFQNNGVVDDSQLPKDRFSAERLKGVDSTLKIQPAKLEDSAVYLCASSSDDRFQYFGPGTRLLVL.

In DNA, the CDR3 is TGTGCCAGCTCACCCCCAGCGGGAGGCGGGGAAAACATTCAGTACTTC. It yields the protein CASSPPAGGGENIQYF. The V call is TRBV18, the J call TRBJ2-4, with TRBD2 matching over 9 bases. V gave up 3 bases and J gave up 5 bases; unmatched junction bases: 8. CDR1 and CDR2 from the germline V gene are KGHSH and LQKENI. This CDR3 is 16 amino acids long.

This chain connects TRBV11-2 to TRBJ1-3; D perhaps matches TRBD1 (6 bases). The germline V gene encodes CDR1 SGHAT and CDR2 FQNNGV. The V gene lost 5 bases and the J gene lost 4 bases, with 15 bases spanning the gap. The CDR3 spans 15 residues. CDR3 in DNA: TGTGCCAGCAGCACTATACGGGGGCTCGGAAACACCATATATTTT. This sequence encodes CASSTIRGLGNTIYF.